This T cell receptor beta chain was captured in a study of human T cells and chemical hapten exposure. Trimming took 2 bases from V and 6 from J, leaving 8 bases between them. The CDR3 consists of 13 residues. Germline CDR1 and CDR2: SGDLS and YYNGEE. As for time point: patch test 1, 2 weeks after DPC sensitization. Treatment noted: therapeutic diphenylcyclopropenone sensitization with weekly scalp DPC. The library labeled individual cDNA molecules by adding unique molecular identifiers to them. Using its own MiXCR run on the RACE reads, TCRdb lists one record per CDR3 protein. The sample lists 100,000 or so distinct CDR3 sequences; 8% to 13% were seen once.

The rearrangement joins TRBV9 to TRBJ2-2; D is unresolved. The receptor was derived from a woman aged 40-49 years with alopecia areata. Some clones in this sample may be carry-over from other donors' samples. The sample consisted of whole blood, taken in connection with sensitization to the hapten diphenylcyclopropenone (DPC). DNA of the CDR3: TGTGCCAGCAGCGTTACGTTGTCCGGGGAGCTGTTTTTT. Its translation is CASSVTLSGELFF.